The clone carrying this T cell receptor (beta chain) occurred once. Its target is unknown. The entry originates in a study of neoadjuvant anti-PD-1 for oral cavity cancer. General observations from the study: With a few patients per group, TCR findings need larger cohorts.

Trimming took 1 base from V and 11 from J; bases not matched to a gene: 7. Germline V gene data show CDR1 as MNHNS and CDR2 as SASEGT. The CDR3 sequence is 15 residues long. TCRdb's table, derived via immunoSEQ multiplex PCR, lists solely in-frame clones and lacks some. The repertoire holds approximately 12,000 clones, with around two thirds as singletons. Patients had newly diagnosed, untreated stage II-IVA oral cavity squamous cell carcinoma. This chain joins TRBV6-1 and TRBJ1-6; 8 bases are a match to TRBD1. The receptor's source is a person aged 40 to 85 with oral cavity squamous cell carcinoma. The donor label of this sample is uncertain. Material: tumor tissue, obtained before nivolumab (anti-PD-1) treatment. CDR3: CASSEGQGARTPLHF. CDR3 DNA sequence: TGTGCCAGCAGTGAAGGGCAGGGGGCGCGGACACCCCTCCACTTT.